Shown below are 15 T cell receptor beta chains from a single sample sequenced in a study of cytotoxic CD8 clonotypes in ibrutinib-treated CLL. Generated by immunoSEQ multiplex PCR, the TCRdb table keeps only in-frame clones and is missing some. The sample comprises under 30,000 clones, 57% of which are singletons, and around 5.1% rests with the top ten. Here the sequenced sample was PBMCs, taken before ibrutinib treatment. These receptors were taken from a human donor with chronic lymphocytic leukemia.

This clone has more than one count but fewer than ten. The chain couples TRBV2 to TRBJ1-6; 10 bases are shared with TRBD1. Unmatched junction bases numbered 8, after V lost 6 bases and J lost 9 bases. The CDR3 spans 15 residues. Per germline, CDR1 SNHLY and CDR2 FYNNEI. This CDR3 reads CASRSRTGGSSPLHF. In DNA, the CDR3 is TGTGCCAGCAGGAGTCGGACAGGGGGGAGTTCACCCCTCCACTTT.

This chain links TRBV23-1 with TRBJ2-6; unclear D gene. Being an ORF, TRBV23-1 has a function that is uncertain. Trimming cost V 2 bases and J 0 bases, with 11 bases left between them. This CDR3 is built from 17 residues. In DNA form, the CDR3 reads TGCGCCAGCAGTCAACCCACATCTAGCTCTGGGGCCAACGTCCTGACTTTC. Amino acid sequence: CASSQPTSSSGANVLTF.

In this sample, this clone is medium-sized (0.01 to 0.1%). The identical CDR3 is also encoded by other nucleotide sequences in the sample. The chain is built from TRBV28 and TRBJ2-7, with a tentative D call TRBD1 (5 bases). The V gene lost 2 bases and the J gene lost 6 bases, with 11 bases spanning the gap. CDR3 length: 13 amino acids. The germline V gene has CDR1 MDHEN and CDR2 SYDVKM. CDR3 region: CASSLRQGSEQYF. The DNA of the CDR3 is TGTGCCAGCAGTTTACGGCAGGGATCCGAGCAGTACTTC.

The CDR3: CASSWSGGDTQYF. Written as DNA, the CDR3 is TGTGCCAGCAGCTGGTCGGGGGGGGATACGCAGTATTTT. The chain carries TRBV7-9 and TRBJ2-3; 8 bases line up with TRBD2. Unmatched junction bases numbered 3, after V lost 4 bases and J lost 6 bases. Germline V gives CDR1 SEHNR, CDR2 FQNEAQ (reference sequence). The CDR3 is 13 residues long.

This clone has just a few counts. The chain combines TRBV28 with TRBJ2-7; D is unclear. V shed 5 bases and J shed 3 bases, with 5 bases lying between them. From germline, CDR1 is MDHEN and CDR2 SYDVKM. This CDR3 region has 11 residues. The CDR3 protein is CASSPLYEQYF. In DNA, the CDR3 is TGTGCCAGCAGTCCCCTCTACGAGCAGTACTTC.

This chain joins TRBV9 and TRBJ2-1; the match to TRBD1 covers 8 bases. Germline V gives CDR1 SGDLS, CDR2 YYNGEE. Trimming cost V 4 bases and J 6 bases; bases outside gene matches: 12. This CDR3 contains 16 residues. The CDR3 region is CASSTLPGQASNEQFF. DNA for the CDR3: TGTGCCAGCAGCACCCTCCCGGGACAGGCCTCCAATGAGCAGTTCTTC.

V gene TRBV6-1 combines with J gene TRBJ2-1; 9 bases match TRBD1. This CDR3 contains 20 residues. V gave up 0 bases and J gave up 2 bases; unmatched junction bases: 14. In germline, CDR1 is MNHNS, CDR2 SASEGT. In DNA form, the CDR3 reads TGTGCCAGCAGTGAAGCGCTTGTAGACGGGACAGGGACACCCTACAATGAGCAGTTCTTC. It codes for CASSEALVDGTGTPYNEQFF.

CDR3 coding DNA: TGTGCCAGCAGCTTAATAGGGGACCAAGAGACCCAGTACTTC. Translating gives CASSLIGDQETQYF. The gene calls are TRBV11-2 and TRBJ2-5; D is perhaps TRBD1 (5 bases). The CDR3 covers 14 residues. V shed 2 bases and J shed 0 bases, with 7 bases lying between them. Germline CDR1 is SGHAT and CDR2 is FQNNGV.

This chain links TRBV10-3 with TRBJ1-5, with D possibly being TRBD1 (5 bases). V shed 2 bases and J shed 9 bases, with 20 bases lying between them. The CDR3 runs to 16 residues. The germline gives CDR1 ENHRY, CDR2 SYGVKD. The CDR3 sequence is CAISEGQGAVFGPQHF. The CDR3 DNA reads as TGTGCCATCAGTGAGGGGCAGGGTGCTGTCTTTGGGCCCCAGCATTTT.

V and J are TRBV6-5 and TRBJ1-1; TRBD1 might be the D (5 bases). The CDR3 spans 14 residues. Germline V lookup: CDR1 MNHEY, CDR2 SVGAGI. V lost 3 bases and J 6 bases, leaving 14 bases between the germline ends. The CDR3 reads CASSYGTRGAEAFF. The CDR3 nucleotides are TGTGCCAGCAGTTATGGGACCCGGGGGGCTGAAGCTTTCTTT.

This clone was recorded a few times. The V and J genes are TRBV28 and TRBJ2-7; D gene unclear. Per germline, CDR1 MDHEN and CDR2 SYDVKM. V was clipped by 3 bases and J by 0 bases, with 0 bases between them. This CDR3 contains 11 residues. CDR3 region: CASSFSYEQYF. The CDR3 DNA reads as TGTGCCAGCAGTTTCTCCTACGAGCAGTACTTC.

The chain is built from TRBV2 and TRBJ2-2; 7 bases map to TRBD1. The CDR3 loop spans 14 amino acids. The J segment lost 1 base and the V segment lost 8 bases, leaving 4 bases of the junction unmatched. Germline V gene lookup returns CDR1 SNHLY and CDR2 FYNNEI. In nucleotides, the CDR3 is TGTGCCAGCTTAAGGACAGGGAACACCGGGGAGCTGTTTTTT. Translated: CASLRTGNTGELFF.

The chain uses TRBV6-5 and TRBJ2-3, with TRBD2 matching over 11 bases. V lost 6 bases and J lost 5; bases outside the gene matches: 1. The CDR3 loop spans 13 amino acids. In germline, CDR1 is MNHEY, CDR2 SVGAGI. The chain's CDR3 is CASRTSGKDTQYF. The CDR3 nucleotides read TGTGCCAGCAGGACTAGCGGGAAAGATACGCAGTATTTT.

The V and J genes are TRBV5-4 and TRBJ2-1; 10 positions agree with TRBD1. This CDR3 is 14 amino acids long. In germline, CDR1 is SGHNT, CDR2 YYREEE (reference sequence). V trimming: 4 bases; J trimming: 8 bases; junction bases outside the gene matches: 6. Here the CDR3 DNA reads TGTGCCAGCAGCCCGGGGACAGGGGAACATGAGCAGTTCTTC. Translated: CASSPGTGEHEQFF.

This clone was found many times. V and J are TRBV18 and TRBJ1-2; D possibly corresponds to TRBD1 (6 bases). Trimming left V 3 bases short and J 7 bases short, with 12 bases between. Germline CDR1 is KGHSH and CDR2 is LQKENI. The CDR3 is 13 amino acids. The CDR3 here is CASSPAQGGGYTF. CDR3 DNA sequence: TGTGCCAGCTCACCGGCACAGGGAGGTGGCTACACCTTC.